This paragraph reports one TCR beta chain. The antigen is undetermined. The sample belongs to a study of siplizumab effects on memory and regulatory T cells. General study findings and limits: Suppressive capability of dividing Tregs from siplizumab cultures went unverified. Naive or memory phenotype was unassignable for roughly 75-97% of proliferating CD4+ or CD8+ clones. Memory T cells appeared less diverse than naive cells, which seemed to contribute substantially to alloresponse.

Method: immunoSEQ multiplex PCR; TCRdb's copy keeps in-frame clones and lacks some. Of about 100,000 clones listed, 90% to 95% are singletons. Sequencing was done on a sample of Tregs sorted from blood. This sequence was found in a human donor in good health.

CDR3 in DNA: TGCGCCAGCAGCTTCTGGAAAGCGGGAACCTACAATGAGCAGTTCTTC. It yields the protein CASSFWKAGTYNEQFF. The chain uses TRBV5-1 and TRBJ2-1; 7 bases fit TRBD2. V shed 2 bases, J shed 2 bases, and the junction held 7 bases outside the gene matches. The CDR3 length is 16 residues. Germline CDR1 and CDR2: SGHRS and YFSETQ.